A single sample gave rise to the 29 T cell receptor beta chains below, sequenced in a study of cytomegalovirus exposure and HLA in healthy donors. TCRdb keeps only in-frame clones here, not all; method: immunoSEQ multiplex PCR. The sample lists 55,000 to 80,000 clones, around 93% occurring once. The sample was PBMCs. These receptor sequences come from a woman younger than 35 in good health and CMV-seropositive.

CDR3 nucleotides: TGTGCCAGCAGAGATCACAGGCTATATGGCTACACCTTC. Its protein is CASRDHRLYGYTF. This chain uses TRBV6-5 with TRBJ1-2; a weak D match, TRBD1 (5 bases). V was pared by 6 bases and J by 5 bases, with 13 bases between. Germline lookup yields CDR1 MNHEY and CDR2 SVGAGI. This CDR3 comprises 13 residues.

The DNA of the CDR3 is TGTGCCAGCAGCCGACAGGGAAGGACTGAAGCTTTCTTT. This gives the protein CASSRQGRTEAFF. This chain uses TRBV14 with TRBJ1-1, with 7 bases lining up with TRBD1. V dropped 4 bases and J dropped 5; count of bases not matched to a gene: 4. Germline V gene sequence: CDR1 SGHDN, CDR2 FVKESK. The CDR3 covers 13 residues.

J is TRBJ2-3 and V is TRBV9, with a possible D match to TRBD2 (5 bases). The CDR3 is 15 residues long. V was trimmed by 4 bases and J by 0 bases, leaving 12 bases between them. Germline V CDR1 and CDR2: SGDLS, YYNGEE. This CDR3 reads CASSPQTISTDTQYF. Here the CDR3 DNA reads TGTGCCAGCAGCCCCCAGACTATTAGCACAGATACGCAGTATTTT.

This clone occurred once. This chain links TRBV6-1 with TRBJ1-2, with 8 nucleotides matching TRBD1. Germline CDR1 is MNHNS and CDR2 is SASEGT. CDR3 size: 14 residues. V was clipped by 0 bases and J by 8 bases; unmatched bases: 5. The CDR3 loop reads CASSEAGQGYGYTF. The CDR3, as DNA: TGTGCCAGCAGTGAAGCAGGACAGGGATACGGCTACACCTTC.

This clone was observed a few times. The gene calls are TRBV7-9 and TRBJ1-2; D might be TRBD1 (6 bases). This CDR3 is 15 amino acids long. The germline CDR1 and CDR2 sequences are SEHNR and FQNEAQ (reference sequence). Trimming left V 2 bases short and J 0 bases short, with 10 bases between. The CDR3 DNA reads as TGTGCCAGCAGCTTATCGACAGGATCTAACTATGGCTACACCTTC. This translates into CASSLSTGSNYGYTF.

V usage is TRBV19 and J usage is TRBJ1-5; D gene unclear. This CDR3 is built from 13 residues. Per germline, CDR1 LNHDA and CDR2 SQIVND (reference sequence). V lost 5 bases to trimming and J lost 4 bases, with 9 bases between them. The CDR3 protein is CASSGSGNQPQHF. CDR3 DNA sequence: TGTGCCAGTAGTGGGTCAGGTAATCAGCCCCAGCATTTT.

The chain couples TRBV5-6 to TRBJ2-2, with 10 bases lining up with TRBD1. The CDR3 has 13 amino acids. V lost 10 bases to trimming and J lost 5 bases; unmatched junction nucleotides: 5. The germline V gene has CDR1 SGHDT and CDR2 YYEEEE. The DNA for the CDR3 is TGTGCCGGTGGGACAGGGGAGACCGGGGAGCTGTTTTTT. The encoded protein is CAGGTGETGELFF.

The chain carries TRBV30 and TRBJ1-1, with D unclear. The CDR3 contains 12 residues. CDR1 GTSNPN and CDR2 SVGIG come from the germline V gene (reference sequence). V dropped 8 bases and J dropped 5 bases, with 15 bases sitting between them. The CDR3 DNA follows: TGTGCCCGGATGCGTCTCGGTACTGAAGCTTTCTTT. This gives the protein CARMRLGTEAFF.

This clone was seen only once. The CDR3 sequence is CASHSSTEQYF. CDR3 sequence (DNA): TGTGCCAGCCATTCAAGCACGGAGCAGTACTTC. V usage is TRBV6-5 and J usage is TRBJ2-7; D is unclear. Germline V gene lookup returns CDR1 MNHEY and CDR2 SVGAGI. Trimming shortened V by 8 bases and J by 7 bases, and 12 bases separated the two germline ends. The CDR3 is 11 residues long.

The J gene is TRBJ1-6, the V gene TRBV28; maybe TRBD1 (5 bases). V shed 4 bases and J shed 10 bases, with 20 bases lying between them. The CDR3 has 16 amino acids. Germline CDR1 is MDHEN and CDR2 is SYDVKM. The chain's CDR3 is CASSSMTASHLSPLHF. In DNA, the CDR3 is TGTGCCAGCAGTTCAATGACAGCGAGCCATCTATCACCCCTCCACTTT.

V gene TRBV5-1 combines with J gene TRBJ2-5; weak D call: TRBD2 (6 bases). Trimming shortened V by 0 bases and J by 5 bases, and 20 bases separated the two germline ends. The CDR3 totals 17 residues. Per germline, CDR1 SGHRS and CDR2 YFSETQ. The CDR3 loop is CASSLEMGAGFGETQYF. For the CDR3, the DNA is TGCGCCAGCAGCTTGGAGATGGGCGCGGGATTTGGGGAGACCCAGTACTTC.

The gene calls are TRBV4-1 and TRBJ1-5; a possible D gene is TRBD1 (6 bases). The CDR3 is 15 residues long. Germline CDR1 and CDR2: MGHRA and YSYEKL. Trimming shortened V by 1 base and J by 7 bases, and 14 bases separated the two germline ends. The CDR3 is CASSQGRRQDQPQHF. As DNA, the CDR3 is TGCGCCAGCAGCCAAGGGAGGAGACAGGACCAGCCCCAGCATTTT.

The gene calls are TRBV28 and TRBJ1-2; 11 bases match TRBD1. Trimming took 4 bases from V and 4 from J; bases not matched to a gene: 5. Germline CDR1 is MDHEN and CDR2 is SYDVKM. The CDR3 contains 15 residues. The CDR3 loop is CASSSGQGAVYGYTF. In nucleotides, the CDR3 is TGTGCCAGCAGTTCCGGACAGGGGGCTGTCTATGGCTACACCTTC.

The rearrangement links TRBV7-9 to TRBJ1-1, with D possibly matching TRBD1 (5 bases). V lost 2 bases, J lost 3 bases, and 13 bases lay in between. The CDR3 extends over 15 amino acids. The germline V gene has CDR1 SEHNR and CDR2 FQNEAQ (reference sequence). Here the CDR3 DNA reads TGTGCCAGCAGCTTACAGGCCAGGGCAGACACTGAAGCTTTCTTT. Protein product: CASSLQARADTEAFF.

The V and J genes are TRBV5-1 and TRBJ2-1; 16 nucleotides line up with TRBD2. The ends lost 4 bases at V and 10 bases at J; junction bases unmatched: 14. Germline CDR1 reads SGHRS; CDR2 reads YFSETQ. The CDR3 extends over 18 amino acids. The CDR3 DNA is TGCGCCAGCAGCCAAAACCGCGGGACTAGCGGGAGGGCAAGCGAGCAGTTCTTC. Its translation is CASSQNRGTSGRASEQFF.

The rearrangement uses TRBV10-1 and TRBJ1-1; D is unclear. Trimming pared 3 bases from V and 2 bases from J, leaving 7 bases between. Germline lookup yields CDR1 WNHNN and CDR2 SYGVQD (reference sequence). The CDR3 runs 13 residues. Here the CDR3 reads CASSEHRNTEAFF. CDR3 in DNA: TGCGCCAGCAGTGAACACAGAAACACTGAAGCTTTCTTT.

The genes are TRBV7-2 and TRBJ2-3; 8 bases are shared with TRBD1. The CDR3 has 13 residues. CDR1 SGHTA and CDR2 FQGNSA come from the germline V gene. Germline trimming cut 6 bases from V and 5 bases from J; bases unmatched to any gene: 4. Here the CDR3 reads CASRGTGVDTQYF. CDR3 DNA: TGTGCCAGCAGGGGGACAGGTGTAGATACGCAGTATTTT.

The rearrangement links TRBV29-1 to TRBJ1-2; 9 bases are a match to TRBD1. CDR3 length: 14 amino acids. After removal of 6 bases from V and 6 bases from J, the junction contained 11 bases not matched to a gene. From germline, CDR1 is SQVTM and CDR2 ANQGSEA. The CDR3: CSVAKQGAKHGYTF. In nucleotides, the CDR3 is TGCAGCGTCGCAAAACAGGGGGCGAAGCATGGCTACACCTTC.

V usage is TRBV9 and J usage is TRBJ1-4; 7 nucleotides match TRBD1. V dropped 3 bases and J dropped 0; count of bases not matched to a gene: 5. This CDR3 contains 16 residues. Germline CDR1 SGDLS, CDR2 YYNGEE. The CDR3 loop is CASSARGFATNEKLFF. The CDR3 DNA reads TGTGCCAGCAGCGCCAGGGGGTTCGCAACTAATGAAAAACTGTTTTTT.

The CDR3 region is CASRATPGQGTYEQYF. The CDR3 nucleotides are TGTGCCAGCAGAGCTACCCCGGGACAGGGCACCTACGAGCAGTACTTC. This chain links TRBV28 with TRBJ2-7; 9 bases line up with TRBD1. The CDR3 has 16 residues. Germline lookup yields CDR1 MDHEN and CDR2 SYDVKM. V shed 6 bases, J shed 2 bases, and the junction held 11 bases outside the gene matches.

The chain recombines TRBV25-1 with TRBJ1-2, with 9 bases matching TRBD1. V shed 5 bases and J 7 bases; nucleotides not matched to a gene: 8. In germline, CDR1 is MGHDK, CDR2 SYGVNS. The CDR3 sequence is 14 residues long. The CDR3 DNA reads as TGTGCCAGCAGTCACCCGGGACAGGGTTTTGGCTACACCTTC. It encodes CASSHPGQGFGYTF.

The J gene is TRBJ2-4, the V gene TRBV28; D remains ambiguous. CDR3 length equals 12 residues. The germline V gene has CDR1 MDHEN and CDR2 SYDVKM. Deletions cut 6 bases from V and 14 bases from J, with 17 bases between. The DNA of the CDR3 is TGTGCCAGCAGCCGCGAGTCTGGTCATGAGTACTTC. This gives the protein CASSRESGHEYF.

The chain uses TRBV27 and TRBJ2-3, with TRBD2 identical over 11 bases. The ends lost 7 bases at V and 3 bases at J; junction bases unmatched: 9. Germline CDR1 is MNHEY and CDR2 is SMNVEV (reference sequence). The CDR3 totals 16 residues. Here the CDR3 DNA reads TGTGCCAGCAAACGTCAGACTAGCGGGGTAACAGATACGCAGTATTTT. Its translation: CASKRQTSGVTDTQYF.

The chain combines TRBV11-2 with TRBJ1-1, with D unclear. The V gene's germline CDR1 is SGHAT and CDR2 FQNNGV. The CDR3 consists of 16 residues. V was clipped by 5 bases and J by 0 bases, with 16 bases between them. The CDR3 protein is CASSVIPGGMNTEAFF. The CDR3 nucleotides are TGTGCCAGCAGCGTAATTCCGGGAGGAATGAACACTGAAGCTTTCTTT.

This clone was found a few times. The V gene is TRBV28, the J gene TRBJ1-1; 11 bases fit TRBD1. Germline loops: CDR1 MDHEN, CDR2 SYDVKM. Trimming at V came to 4 bases and at J to 5 bases, leaving 9 bases not matched to a gene. The CDR3 has 16 amino acids. The CDR3 is CASSSLDRGPGTEAFF. The CDR3 region has the DNA TGTGCCAGCAGTTCCCTGGACAGGGGGCCGGGGACTGAAGCTTTCTTT.

This clone has a single count. V gene TRBV5-1 combines with J gene TRBJ1-3, with 10 positions matching TRBD1. With 0 bases clipped from V and 3 bases from J, the junction kept 9 bases outside the gene matches. Germline loops: CDR1 SGHRS, CDR2 YFSETQ. CDR3 size: 18 residues. The DNA for the CDR3 is TGCGCCAGCAGCTTGGAAGGGACAGGGGAGAGAAGTGGAAACACCATATATTTT. Its protein is CASSLEGTGERSGNTIYF.

V usage is TRBV4-2 and J usage is TRBJ2-3, with 8 bases identical to TRBD2. This CDR3 is built from 15 residues. V shed 1 base, J shed 3 bases, and the junction held 3 bases outside the gene matches. Germline values: CDR1 LGHNA, CDR2 YNFKEQ. CDR3 nucleotide sequence: TGTGCCAGCAGCCAAGGCGGGGGGTCAACAGATACGCAGTATTTT. It translates to CASSQGGGSTDTQYF.

The J gene is TRBJ1-5, the V gene TRBV6-1; D call uncertain. V lost 1 base and J lost 4, with 8 bases in between. Germline CDR1 MNHNS, CDR2 SASEGT. The CDR3 loop spans 14 amino acids. The CDR3 spells CASSEVRRNQPQHF. The CDR3 region has the DNA TGTGCCAGCAGTGAAGTCCGGAGGAATCAGCCCCAGCATTTT.

The rearrangement links TRBV29-1 to TRBJ1-1, with unresolved D. The CDR3 is made up of 13 amino acids. From germline, CDR1 is SQVTM and CDR2 ANQGSEA. Between the trimmed V and J ends, which lost 0 bases and 4 bases, there was a span of 9 bases. The CDR3 loop is CSVEEAFSTEAFF. The DNA of the CDR3 is TGCAGCGTTGAAGAAGCATTTTCCACTGAAGCTTTCTTT.